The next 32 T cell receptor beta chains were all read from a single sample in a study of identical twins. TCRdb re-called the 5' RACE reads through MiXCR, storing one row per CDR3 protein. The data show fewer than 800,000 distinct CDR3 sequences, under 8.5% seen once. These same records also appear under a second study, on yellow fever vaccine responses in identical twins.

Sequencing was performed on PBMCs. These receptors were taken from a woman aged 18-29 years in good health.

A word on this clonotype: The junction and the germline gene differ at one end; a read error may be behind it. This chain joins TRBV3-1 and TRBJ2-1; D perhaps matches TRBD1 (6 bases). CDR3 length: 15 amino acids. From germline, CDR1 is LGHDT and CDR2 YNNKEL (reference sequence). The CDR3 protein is CASTQEKDSHNEQFF. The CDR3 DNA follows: TGTGCCAGCACCCAAGAAAAGGACAGTCACAATGAGCAGTTCTTC.

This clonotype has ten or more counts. The CDR3 nucleotides are TGCAGTGCTAGGACCATCCAGGGGGACACTGAAGCTTTCTTT. Its translation is CSARTIQGDTEAFF. The rearrangement links TRBV20-1 to TRBJ1-1, with 7 bases lining up with TRBD1. The CDR3 length is 14 residues. Trimming took 3 bases from V and 3 from J; bases not matched to a gene: 7. Germline lookup yields CDR1 DFQATT and CDR2 SNEGSKA (reference sequence).

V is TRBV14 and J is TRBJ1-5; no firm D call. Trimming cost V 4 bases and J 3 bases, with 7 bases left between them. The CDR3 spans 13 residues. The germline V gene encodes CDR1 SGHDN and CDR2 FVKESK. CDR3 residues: CASSLRPNQPQHF. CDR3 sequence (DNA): TGTGCCAGCAGCCTACGACCCAATCAGCCCCAGCATTTT.

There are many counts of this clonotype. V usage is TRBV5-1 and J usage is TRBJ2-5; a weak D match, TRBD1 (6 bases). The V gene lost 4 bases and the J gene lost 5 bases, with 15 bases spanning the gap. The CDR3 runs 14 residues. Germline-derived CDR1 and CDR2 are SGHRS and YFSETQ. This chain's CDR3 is CASSEYRVGETQYF. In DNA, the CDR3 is TGCGCCAGCAGCGAATACAGGGTTGGGGAGACCCAGTACTTC.

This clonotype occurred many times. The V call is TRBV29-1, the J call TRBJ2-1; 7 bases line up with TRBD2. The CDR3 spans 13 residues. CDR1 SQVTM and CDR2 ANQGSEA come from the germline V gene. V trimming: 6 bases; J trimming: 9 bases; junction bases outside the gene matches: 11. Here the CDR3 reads CSVISTSFGEQFF. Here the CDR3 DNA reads TGCAGCGTCATATCGACTAGCTTTGGTGAGCAGTTCTTC.

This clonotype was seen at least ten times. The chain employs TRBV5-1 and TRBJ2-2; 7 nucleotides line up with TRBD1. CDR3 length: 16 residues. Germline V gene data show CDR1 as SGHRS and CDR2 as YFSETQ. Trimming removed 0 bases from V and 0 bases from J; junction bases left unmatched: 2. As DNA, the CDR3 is TGCGCCAGCAGCTTGGGACAGGGCTCGAACACCGGGGAGCTGTTTTTT. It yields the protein CASSLGQGSNTGELFF.

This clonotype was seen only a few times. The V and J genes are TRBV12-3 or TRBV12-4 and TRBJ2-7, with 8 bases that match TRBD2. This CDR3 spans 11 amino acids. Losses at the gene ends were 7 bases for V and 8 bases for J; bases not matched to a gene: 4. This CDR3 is CASKSGRQQYF. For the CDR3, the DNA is TGTGCCAGCAAGAGCGGGAGACAGCAGTACTTC.

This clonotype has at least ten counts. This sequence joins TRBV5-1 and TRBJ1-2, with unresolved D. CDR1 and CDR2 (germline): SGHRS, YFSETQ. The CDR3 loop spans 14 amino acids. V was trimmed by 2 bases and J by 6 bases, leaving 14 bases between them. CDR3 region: CASSFGLPADGYTF. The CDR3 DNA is TGCGCCAGCAGCTTCGGCCTACCGGCGGATGGCTACACCTTC.

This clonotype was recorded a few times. CDR3 region: CATSVRVTDTQYF. DNA for the CDR3: TGTGCCACCAGTGTGAGGGTCACAGATACGCAGTATTTT. The chain has TRBV24-1 and TRBJ2-3; maybe TRBD2 (5 bases). Deletions cut 5 bases from V and 2 bases from J, with 7 bases between. Germline-derived CDR1 and CDR2 are KGHDR and SFDVKD. CDR3 length equals 13 residues.

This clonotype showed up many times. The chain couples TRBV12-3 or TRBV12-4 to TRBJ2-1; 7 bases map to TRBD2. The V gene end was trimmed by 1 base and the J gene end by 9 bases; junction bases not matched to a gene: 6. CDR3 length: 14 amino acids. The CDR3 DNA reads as TGTGCCAGCAGTTTAGGGGGAGGGTTTGGTGAGCAGTTCTTC. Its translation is CASSLGGGFGEQFF.

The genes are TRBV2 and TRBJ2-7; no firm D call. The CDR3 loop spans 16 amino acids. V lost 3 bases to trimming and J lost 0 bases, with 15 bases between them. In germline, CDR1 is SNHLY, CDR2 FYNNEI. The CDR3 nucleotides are TGTGCCAGCAGTGATCCGACCACGTACAGCTCCTACGAGCAGTACGTC. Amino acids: CASSDPTTYSSYEQYV.

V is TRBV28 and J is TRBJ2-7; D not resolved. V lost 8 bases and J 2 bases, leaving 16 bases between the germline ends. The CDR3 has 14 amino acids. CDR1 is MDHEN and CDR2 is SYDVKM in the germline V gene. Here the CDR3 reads CASLRRGLPYEQYF. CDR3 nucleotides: TGTGCCAGCCTCCGACGAGGTCTCCCCTACGAGCAGTACTTC.

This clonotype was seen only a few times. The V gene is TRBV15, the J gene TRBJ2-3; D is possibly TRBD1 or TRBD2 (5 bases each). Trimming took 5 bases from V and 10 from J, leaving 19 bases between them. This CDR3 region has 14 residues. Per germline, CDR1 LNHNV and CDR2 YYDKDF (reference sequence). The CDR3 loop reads CATSSRDPREAQYF. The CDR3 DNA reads TGTGCCACCAGCTCCCGGGACCCCCGGGAAGCGCAGTATTTT. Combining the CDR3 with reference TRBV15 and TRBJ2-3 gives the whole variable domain DAMVIQNPRYQVTQFGKPVTLSCSQTLNHNVMYWYQQKSSQAPKLLFHYYDKDFNNEADTPDNFQSRRPNTSFCFLDIRSPGLGDTAMYLCATSSRDPREAQYFGPGTRLTVL.

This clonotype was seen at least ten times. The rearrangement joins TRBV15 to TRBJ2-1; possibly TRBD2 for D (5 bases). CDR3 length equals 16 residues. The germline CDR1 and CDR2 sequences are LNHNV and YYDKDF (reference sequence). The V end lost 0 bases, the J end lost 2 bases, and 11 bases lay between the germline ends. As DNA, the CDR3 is TGTGCCACCAGCAGAGATGATGGGAGCGCCTACAATGAGCAGTTCTTC. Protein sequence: CATSRDDGSAYNEQFF.

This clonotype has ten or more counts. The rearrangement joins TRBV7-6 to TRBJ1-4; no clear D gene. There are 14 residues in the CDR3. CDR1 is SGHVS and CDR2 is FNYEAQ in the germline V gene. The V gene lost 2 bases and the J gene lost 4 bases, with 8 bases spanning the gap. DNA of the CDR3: TGTGCCAGCAGCTTAACACAGAATAATGAAAAACTGTTTTTT. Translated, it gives CASSLTQNNEKLFF.

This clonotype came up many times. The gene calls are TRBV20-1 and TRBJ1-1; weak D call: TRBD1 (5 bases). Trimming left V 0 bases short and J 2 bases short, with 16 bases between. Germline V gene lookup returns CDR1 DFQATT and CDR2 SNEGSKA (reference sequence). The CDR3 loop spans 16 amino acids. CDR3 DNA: TGCAGTGCTAGAGATCCTAACAGGCCAATAAACACTGAAGCTTTCTTT. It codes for CSARDPNRPINTEAFF.

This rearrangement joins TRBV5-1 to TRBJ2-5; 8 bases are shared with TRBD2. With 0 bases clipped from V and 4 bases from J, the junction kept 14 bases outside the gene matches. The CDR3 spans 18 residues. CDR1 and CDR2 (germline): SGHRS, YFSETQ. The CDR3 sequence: CASSLAMFTAGERETQYF. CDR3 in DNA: TGCGCCAGCAGCTTGGCTATGTTTACAGCGGGAGAGAGAGAGACCCAGTACTTC.

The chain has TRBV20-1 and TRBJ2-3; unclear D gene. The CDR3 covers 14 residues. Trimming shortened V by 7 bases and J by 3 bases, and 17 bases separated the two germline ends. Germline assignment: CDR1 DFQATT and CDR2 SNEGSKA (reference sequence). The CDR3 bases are TGCAGTGAAAATAGCCTGAGTATGACAGATACGCAGTATTTT. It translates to CSENSLSMTDTQYF.

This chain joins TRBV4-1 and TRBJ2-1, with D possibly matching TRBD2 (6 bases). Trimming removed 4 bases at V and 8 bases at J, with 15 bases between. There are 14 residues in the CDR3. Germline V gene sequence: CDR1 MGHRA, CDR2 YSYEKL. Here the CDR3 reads CASSLGRGSDEQFF. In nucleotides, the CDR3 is TGCGCCAGCAGCCTGGGACGGGGGAGCGATGAGCAGTTCTTC.

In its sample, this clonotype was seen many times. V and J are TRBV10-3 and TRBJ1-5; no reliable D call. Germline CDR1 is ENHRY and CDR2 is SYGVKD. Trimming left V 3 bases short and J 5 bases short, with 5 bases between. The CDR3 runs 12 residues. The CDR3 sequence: CAISEGDQPQHF. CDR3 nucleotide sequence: TGTGCCATCAGTGAAGGAGATCAGCCCCAGCATTTT.

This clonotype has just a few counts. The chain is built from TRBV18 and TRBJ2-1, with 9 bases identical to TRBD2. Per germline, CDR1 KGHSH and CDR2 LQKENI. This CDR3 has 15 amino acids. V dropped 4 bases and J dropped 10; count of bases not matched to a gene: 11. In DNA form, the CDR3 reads TGTGCCAGCTCACGCGAAGGTAGCGGGGGAAAGGAGCAGTTCTTC. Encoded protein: CASSREGSGGKEQFF.

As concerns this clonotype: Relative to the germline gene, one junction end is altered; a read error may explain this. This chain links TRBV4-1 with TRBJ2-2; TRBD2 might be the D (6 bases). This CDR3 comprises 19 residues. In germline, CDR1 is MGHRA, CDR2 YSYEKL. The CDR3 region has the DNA TGCGCCAGCAGCCAAGATACGGGCGGGGTGATCGCGAACACCAGGGAGCTGTTTTTT. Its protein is CASSQDTGGVIANTRELFF.

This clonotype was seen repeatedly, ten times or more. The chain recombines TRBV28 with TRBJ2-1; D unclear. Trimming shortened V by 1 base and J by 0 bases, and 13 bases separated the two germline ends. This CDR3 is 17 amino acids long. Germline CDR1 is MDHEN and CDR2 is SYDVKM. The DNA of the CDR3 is TGTGCCAGCAGTTTATTTGGGGTGGGGATCTCCTACAATGAGCAGTTCTTC. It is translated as CASSLFGVGISYNEQFF.

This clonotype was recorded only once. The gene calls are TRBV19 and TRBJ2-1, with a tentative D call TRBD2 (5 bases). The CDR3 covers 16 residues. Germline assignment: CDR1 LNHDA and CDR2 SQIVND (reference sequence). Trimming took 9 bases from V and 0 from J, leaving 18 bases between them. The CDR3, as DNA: TGTGCCAGCCATCCCGATGGGGAGAGCTCCTACAATGAGCAGTTCTTC. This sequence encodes CASHPDGESSYNEQFF. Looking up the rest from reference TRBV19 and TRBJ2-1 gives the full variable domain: DGGITQSPKYLFRKEGQNVTLSCEQNLNHDAMYWYRQDPGQGLRLIYYSQIVNDFQKGDIAEGYSVSREKKESFPLTVTSAQKNPTAFYLCASHPDGESSYNEQFFGPGTRLTVL.

CDR3 protein: CASSQTSGAKPNYGYTF. CDR3 sequence (DNA): TGTGCCAGCAGCCAGACATCCGGCGCCAAGCCTAACTATGGCTACACCTTC. V usage is TRBV3-1 and J usage is TRBJ1-2; D remains ambiguous. The germline gives CDR1 LGHDT, CDR2 YNNKEL (reference sequence). Trimming shortened V by 3 bases and J by 0 bases, and 17 bases separated the two germline ends. The CDR3 sequence is 17 residues long.

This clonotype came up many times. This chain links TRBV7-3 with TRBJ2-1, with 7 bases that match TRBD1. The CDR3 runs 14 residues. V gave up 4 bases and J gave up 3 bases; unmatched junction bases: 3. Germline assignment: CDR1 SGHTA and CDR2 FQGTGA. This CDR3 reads CASSWGQRYNEQFF. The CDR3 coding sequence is TGTGCCAGCAGCTGGGGACAGCGCTACAATGAGCAGTTCTTC. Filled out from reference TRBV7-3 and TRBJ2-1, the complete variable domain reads GAGVSQTPSNKVTEKGKYVELRCDPISGHTALYWYRQSLGQGPEFLIYFQGTGAADDSGLPNDRFFAVRPEGSVSTLKIQRTERGDSAVYLCASSWGQRYNEQFFGPGTRLTVL.

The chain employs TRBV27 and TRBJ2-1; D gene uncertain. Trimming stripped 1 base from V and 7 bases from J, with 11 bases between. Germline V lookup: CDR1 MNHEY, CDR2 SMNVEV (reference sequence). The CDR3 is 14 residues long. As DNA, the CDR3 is TGTGCCAGCAGTTTATTCCCCGTCGGGAATGAGCAGTTCTTC. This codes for CASSLFPVGNEQFF.

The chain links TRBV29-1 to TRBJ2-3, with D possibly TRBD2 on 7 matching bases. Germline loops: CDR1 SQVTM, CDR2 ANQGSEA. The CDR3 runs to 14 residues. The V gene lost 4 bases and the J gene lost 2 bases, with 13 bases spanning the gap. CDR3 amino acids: CSVAGGHSTDTQYF. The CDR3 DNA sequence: TGCAGCGTTGCCGGGGGGCACTCCACAGATACGCAGTATTTT.

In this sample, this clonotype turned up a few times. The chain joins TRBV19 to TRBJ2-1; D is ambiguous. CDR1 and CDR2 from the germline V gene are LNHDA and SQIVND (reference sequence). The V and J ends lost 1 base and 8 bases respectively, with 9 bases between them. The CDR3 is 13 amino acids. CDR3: CASSIVPSDEQFF. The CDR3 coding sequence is TGTGCCAGTAGTATAGTCCCCAGCGATGAGCAGTTCTTC. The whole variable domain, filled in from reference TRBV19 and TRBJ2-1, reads DGGITQSPKYLFRKEGQNVTLSCEQNLNHDAMYWYRQDPGQGLRLIYYSQIVNDFQKGDIAEGYSVSREKKESFPLTVTSAQKNPTAFYLCASSIVPSDEQFFGPGTRLTVL.

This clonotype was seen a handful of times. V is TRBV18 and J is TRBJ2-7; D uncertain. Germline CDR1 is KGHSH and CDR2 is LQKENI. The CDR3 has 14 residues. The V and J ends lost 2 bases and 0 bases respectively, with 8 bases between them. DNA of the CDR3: TGTGCCAGCTCACCAGCCCAGTCCTCCTACGAGCAGTACTTC. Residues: CASSPAQSSYEQYF.

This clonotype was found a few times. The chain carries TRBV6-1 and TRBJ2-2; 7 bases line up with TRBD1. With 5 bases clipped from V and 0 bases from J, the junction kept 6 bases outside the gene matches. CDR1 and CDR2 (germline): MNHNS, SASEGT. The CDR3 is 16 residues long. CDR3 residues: CASSRGQFANTGELFF. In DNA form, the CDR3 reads TGTGCCAGCAGTCGGGGACAGTTCGCGAACACCGGGGAGCTGTTTTTT.

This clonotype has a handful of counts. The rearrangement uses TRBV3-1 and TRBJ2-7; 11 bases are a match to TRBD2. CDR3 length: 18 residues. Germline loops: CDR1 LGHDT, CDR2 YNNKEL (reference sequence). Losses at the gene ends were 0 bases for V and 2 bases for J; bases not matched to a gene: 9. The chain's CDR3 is CASSQDRGLAVLPYEQYF. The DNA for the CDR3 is TGTGCCAGCAGCCAAGATCGGGGACTAGCGGTCCTTCCCTACGAGCAGTACTTC.